A selection of T cell receptor beta chains follows, all from one sample in a study of T-cell reconstitution after alpha-beta-depleted transplantation in children. MiXCR, run by TCRdb on the PCR reads, gives a single entry per CDR3 protein. The top ten hold 5% of the sample, which has 700,000 to 850,000 distinct CDR3 sequences, 15% to 20% seen once. The sequencing here drew on PBMCs, mostly from graft donor cells, taken 360 days after TCRalphabeta/CD19-depleted stem cell transplant. These receptors originate from a male patient aged 5 to 17 who had a stem cell transplant for acute lymphoblastic leukemia, so the T cells may come from the graft donor. Each CDR3 is given with its conserved first and last residue. A D gene is named only where the DNA matches it firmly. Only some rows state a clone size, as once, few, many or a class for expanded clones.

abundance,v_gene,j_gene,d_gene,CDR3nt,CDR3aa
few,TRBV11-2,TRBJ2-5,-,TGTGCCAGCAGGCAAACGGGGCGCGGCGAGACCCAGTACTTC,CASRQTGRGETQYF
-,TRBV20-1,TRBJ2-5,TRBD2,TGCAGTGCTAGTTTACTAGCGGGCGCCCCGTACCAAGAGACCCAGTACTTC,CSASLLAGAPYQETQYF
-,TRBV7-2,TRBJ2-3,-,TGTGCCAGCAGCTTGACTAGGTTAACAGATACGCAGTATTTT,CASSLTRLTDTQYF
-,TRBV24-1,TRBJ2-1,TRBD2,TGTGCCACGGGCGGACTAGGTTACAATGAGCAGTTCTTC,CATGGLGYNEQFF
few,TRBV5-1,TRBJ2-1,TRBD2,TGCGCCAGCAGCTTACTTCCCGGGACTAGCGGGAGAAGATCCTACAATGAGCAGTTCTTC,CASSLLPGTSGRRSYNEQFF
-,TRBV3-1,TRBJ2-4,-,TGTGCCAGCAGCCAAGAAGGGGCCCCCGTCGAAAACATTCAGTACTTC,CASSQEGAPVENIQYF
-,TRBV5-1,TRBJ2-7,-,TGCGCCAGCTCCACCTTGGCGGGGACGTTCTACGAGCAGTACTTC,CASSTLAGTFYEQYF
few,TRBV18,TRBJ2-7,-,TGTGCCAGCTCACCACGCGGGACCCACGAGCAGTACTTC,CASSPRGTHEQYF
-,TRBV7-9,TRBJ2-1,-,TGTGCCAGCAGCTTAGGGACTCTCGTAAGAGTAACGATTTACAATGAGCAGTTCTTC,CASSLGTLVRVTIYNEQFF
-,TRBV21-1,TRBJ2-7,-,TGTGCCAGCAGCGCTCACAGGGGGCGAATCAGGGCACTGGGCGAGCAGTACTTC,CASSAHRGRIRALGEQYF
-,TRBV5-1,TRBJ1-5,-,TGCGCCAGCAGCTGGGATAGGGTGAATCAGCCCCAGCATTTT,CASSWDRVNQPQHF
-,TRBV6-1,TRBJ2-2,-,TGTGCCAGCACTATCCGTTCTAGTCTCGGCGGGGAGCTGTTTTTT,CASTIRSSLGGELFF
-,TRBV20-1,TRBJ2-7,TRBD2,TGCAGTGCCGGGGGGGGGCGAACCTACGAGCAGTACTTC,CSAGGGRTYEQYF
-,TRBV9,TRBJ2-7,-,TGTGCCAGCAGCGTAGAGTTCGGGGCCTACGAGCAGTACTTC,CASSVEFGAYEQYF